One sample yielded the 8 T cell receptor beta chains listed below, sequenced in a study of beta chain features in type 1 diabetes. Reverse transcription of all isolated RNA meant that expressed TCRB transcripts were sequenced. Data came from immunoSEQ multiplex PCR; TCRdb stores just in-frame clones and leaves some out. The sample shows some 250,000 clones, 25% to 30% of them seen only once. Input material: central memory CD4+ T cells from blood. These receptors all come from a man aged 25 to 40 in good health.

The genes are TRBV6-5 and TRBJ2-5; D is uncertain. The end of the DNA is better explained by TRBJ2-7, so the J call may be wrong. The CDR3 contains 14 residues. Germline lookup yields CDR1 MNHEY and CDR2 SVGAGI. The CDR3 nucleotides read TGTGCCAGCAGTTTGGCCCGGTACTCCTACGAGCAGTACTTC. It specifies CASSLARYSYEQYF.

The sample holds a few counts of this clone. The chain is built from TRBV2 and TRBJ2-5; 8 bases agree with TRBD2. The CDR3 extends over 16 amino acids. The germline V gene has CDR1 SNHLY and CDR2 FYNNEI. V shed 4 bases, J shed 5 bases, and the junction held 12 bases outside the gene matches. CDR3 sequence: CASSAFPGTSRETQYF. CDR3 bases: TGTGCCAGCAGTGCGTTCCCCGGGACTAGTAGGGAGACCCAGTACTTC.

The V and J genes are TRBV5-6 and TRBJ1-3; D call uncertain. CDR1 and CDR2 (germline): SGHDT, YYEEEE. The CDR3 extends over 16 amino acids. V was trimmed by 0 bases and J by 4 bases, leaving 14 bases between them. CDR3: CASSLVDSSKGNTIYF. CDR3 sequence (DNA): TGTGCCAGCAGCTTGGTGGACTCATCAAAAGGAAACACCATATATTTT.

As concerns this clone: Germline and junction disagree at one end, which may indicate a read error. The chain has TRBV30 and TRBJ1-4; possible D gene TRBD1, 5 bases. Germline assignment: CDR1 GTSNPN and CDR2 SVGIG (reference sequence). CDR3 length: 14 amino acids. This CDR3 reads CAWSAGLFNERLFF. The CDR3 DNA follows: TGTGCCTGGAGTGCGGGACTTTTTAATGAAAGACTGTTTTTT. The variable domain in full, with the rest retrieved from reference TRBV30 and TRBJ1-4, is SQTIHQWPATLVQPVGSPLSLECTVEGTSNPNLYWYRQAAGRGLQLLFYSVGIGQISSEVPQNLSASRPQDRQFILSSKKLLLSDSGFYLCAWSAGLFNERLFFGSGTQLSVL.

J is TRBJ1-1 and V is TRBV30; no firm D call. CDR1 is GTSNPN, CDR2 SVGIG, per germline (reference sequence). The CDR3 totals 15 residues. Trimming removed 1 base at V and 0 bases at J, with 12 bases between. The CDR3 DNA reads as TGTGCCTGGAGTGCGGTACAAACCATGAACACTGAAGCTTTCTTT. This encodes CAWSAVQTMNTEAFF.

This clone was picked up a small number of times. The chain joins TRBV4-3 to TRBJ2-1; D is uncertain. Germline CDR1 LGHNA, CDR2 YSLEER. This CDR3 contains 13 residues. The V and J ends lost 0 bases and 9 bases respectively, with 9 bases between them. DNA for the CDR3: TGCGCCAGCAGCCAAGATCTGGAAGGTGAGCAGTTCTTC. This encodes CASSQDLEGEQFF.

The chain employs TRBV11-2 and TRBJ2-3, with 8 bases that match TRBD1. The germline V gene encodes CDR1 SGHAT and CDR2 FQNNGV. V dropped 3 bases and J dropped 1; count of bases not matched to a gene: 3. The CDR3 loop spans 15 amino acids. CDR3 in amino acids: CASSLTGEGTDTQYF. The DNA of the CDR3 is TGTGCCAGCAGCTTGACAGGGGAAGGCACAGATACGCAGTATTTT.

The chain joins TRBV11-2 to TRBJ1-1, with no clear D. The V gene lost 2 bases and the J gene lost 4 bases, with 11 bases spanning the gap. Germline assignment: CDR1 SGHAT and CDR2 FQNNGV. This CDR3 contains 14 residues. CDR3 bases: TGTGCCAGCAGCTTAAGGGTAGGAAGCACTGAAGCTTTCTTT. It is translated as CASSLRVGSTEAFF.